The TCR beta chain under discussion was sequenced for a study of breast tumors, draining lymph nodes, adjacent tissues. The CDR3 is 16 residues long. Germline loops: CDR1 KGHDR, CDR2 SFDVKD. The lymph nodes were axillary draining lymph nodes from breast cancer patients. From the multiplex PCR reads, TCRdb called clonotypes with MiXCR, one entry per CDR3 protein. The sample has 200,000 to 300,000 distinct CDR3 sequences; 30% are singletons. As to this clonotype: Relative to the germline gene, one junction end is altered; a read error may explain this.

The sequence came from a female donor with breast cancer. Some clones in this sample may be carry-over from other donors' samples. The sample consisted of axillary lymph node tissue. This rearrangement joins TRBV24-1 to TRBJ2-6; D may be TRBD2 (7 bases). CDR3 protein: CATTSGGASGASVLTF. CDR3 bases: TGTGCCACCACCAGTGGGGGGGCCAGTGGGGCCAGCGTCCTGACTTTC.